Here is one T cell receptor (beta chain) with its context. Its antigen is still unknown. CDR3 length: 14 residues. Germline loops: CDR1 MNHEY, CDR2 SVGAGI. V was trimmed by 6 bases and J by 2 bases, leaving 13 bases between them. Primers: 60 Vbeta forward and 13 Jbeta reverse. This table comes from immunoSEQ multiplex PCR, and its TCRdb copy is limited to in-frame clones, with some not included. Found here are roughly 200,000 clones, approximately 80% of them singletons; the top ten hold about 0.5%. The data were obtained in a study of cytomegalovirus exposure and HLA in healthy donors. Study-level background: T cells numbering about 179 million yielded roughly 120 million unique TCR beta sequences in an earlier analysis. Out of 398 genotyped donors, 81% belonged to the Caucasian-associated ancestry cluster. Study outcomes and limitations: What a later analysis showed was that several of the most significant clusters appeared linked to common viral pathogens. Presence/absence analyses took donor sequencing depth as roughly uniform.

The chain carries TRBV6-5 and TRBJ1-1, with unresolved D. The sample was PBMCs. The TCR originated in a woman in her fifties or sixties in good health and CMV-seronegative. The CDR3 is CASRETLHNTEAFF. Here the CDR3 DNA reads TGTGCCAGCAGAGAGACACTTCACAACACTGAAGCTTTCTTT.